Below are 12 T cell receptor beta chains sequenced from a single sample in a study of blood T cell repertoires in COVID-19. Assay: immunoSEQ multiplex PCR; the TCRdb copy retains only in-frame clones and omits some. The sample lists 250,000 to 300,000 clones, about 86% seen once, with 3.5% to 5% in the top ten. Sequences were obtained from PBMCs or T cells enriched from blood (not recorded which). The receptors derive from a man younger than 45 with acute COVID-19.

The V and J genes are TRBV5-4 and TRBJ1-1, with D maybe TRBD1 (6 bases). This CDR3 is built from 11 residues. CDR1 is SGHNT, CDR2 YYREEE, per germline (reference sequence). The CDR3 DNA is TGTGCTACACAGGGGAACACTGAAGCTTTCTTT. This translates into CATQGNTEAFF.

The chain uses TRBV11-3 and TRBJ2-2, with D maybe TRBD2 (6 bases). V was trimmed by 5 bases and J by 5 bases, leaving 18 bases between them. This CDR3 contains 16 residues. The germline gives CDR1 SGHNT, CDR2 YENEEA. The CDR3: CASSTGVQGGTGELFF. The CDR3, as DNA: TGTGCCAGCAGCACCGGGGTTCAGGGAGGAACCGGGGAGCTGTTTTTT.

V and J are TRBV7-2 and TRBJ1-1, with 8 bases lining up with TRBD1. The germline CDR1 and CDR2 sequences are SGHTA and FQGNSA. The CDR3 spans 15 residues. Trimming removed 0 bases from V and 0 bases from J; junction bases left unmatched: 0. The CDR3 bases are TGTGCCAGCAGCTTAGCACAGGGGGTGAACACTGAAGCTTTCTTT. Translated, it gives CASSLAQGVNTEAFF.

V usage is TRBV19 and J usage is TRBJ1-5, with a possible D match to TRBD1 (5 bases). Looked up from germline, CDR1 is LNHDA and CDR2 is SQIVND (reference sequence). With 5 bases removed from V and 3 bases from J, the gap between germline ends came to 8 bases. The CDR3 is made up of 13 amino acids. The CDR3 DNA sequence: TGTGCCAGTAGTGACAGCTTCAATCAGCCCCAGCATTTT. Translation gives CASSDSFNQPQHF.

This clone was seen more than once but under ten times. One junction end does not reproduce the germline sequence, and a read error may be involved. This chain uses TRBV5-1 with TRBJ2-3; TRBD1 matches 10 bases. The length of the CDR3 is 13 residues. Looked up from germline, CDR1 is SGHRS and CDR2 is YFSETQ. The CDR3 sequence: CATGTGDTDTQYF. The DNA of the CDR3 is TGTGCCACCGGGACAGGGGACACAGATACGCAGTATTTT.

CDR3 sequence (DNA): TGTGCCAGTAGTGTGAGCTCTTTTAACACTGAAGCTTTCTTT. This encodes CASSVSSFNTEAFF. The rearrangement joins TRBV19 to TRBJ1-1; D remains ambiguous. Trimming took 5 bases from V and 2 from J, leaving 12 bases between them. Germline values: CDR1 LNHDA, CDR2 SQIVND (reference sequence). The CDR3 extends over 14 amino acids. Combining the CDR3 with reference TRBV19 and TRBJ1-1 gives the whole variable domain DGGITQSPKYLFRKEGQNVTLSCEQNLNHDAMYWYRQDPGQGLRLIYYSQIVNDFQKGDIAEGYSVSREKKESFPLTVTSAQKNPTAFYLCASSVSSFNTEAFFGQGTRLTVV.

The gene calls are TRBV7-2 and TRBJ2-1, with 7 bases that match TRBD2. CDR1 and CDR2 (germline): SGHTA, FQGNSA. CDR3 length equals 16 residues. V lost 1 base and J lost 4; bases outside the gene matches: 7. The CDR3 is CASSLGGLAVYNEQFF. CDR3 sequence (DNA): TGTGCCAGCAGCTTAGGAGGGCTAGCGGTGTACAATGAGCAGTTCTTC.

The chain combines TRBV5-4 with TRBJ1-2; 8 positions match TRBD1. The CDR3 length is 17 residues. Per germline, CDR1 SGHNT and CDR2 YYREEE (reference sequence). V lost 5 bases to trimming and J lost 2 bases; unmatched junction nucleotides: 14. The CDR3 DNA sequence: TGTGCCAGCAGAATTGGAGACAGGGGCTTTGACAACTATGGCTACACCTTC. Translation gives CASRIGDRGFDNYGYTF.

The gene calls are TRBV27 and TRBJ2-1; a possible D gene is TRBD2 (6 bases). Germline CDR1 MNHEY, CDR2 SMNVEV (reference sequence). CDR3 length: 15 residues. Between the trimmed V and J ends, which lost 5 bases and 5 bases, there was a span of 16 bases. The CDR3 loop is CASSPLGGANNEQFF. The CDR3 DNA reads TGTGCCAGCAGTCCCCTTGGCGGGGCTAACAATGAGCAGTTCTTC.

Regarding this clone: The germline gene is not matched at one end of the junction; a read error may be the cause. This chain connects TRBV30 to TRBJ1-2; maybe TRBD1 (6 bases). Germline-derived CDR1 and CDR2 are GTSNPN and SVGIG (reference sequence). The CDR3 totals 12 residues. In DNA form, the CDR3 reads TGTGCCTGGACCCTAGGGACATATGACTACACCTTC. This translates into CAWTLGTYDYTF.

The chain couples TRBV5-4 to TRBJ2-3; D remains ambiguous. V was trimmed by 4 bases and J by 5 bases, leaving 17 bases between them. CDR1 and CDR2 (germline): SGHNT, YYREEE (reference sequence). The CDR3 totals 15 residues. CDR3 nucleotide sequence: TGTGCCAGCAGCCTGGTTAAGAACCCCGGAGATACGCAGTATTTT. This gives the protein CASSLVKNPGDTQYF.

The chain combines TRBV6-4 with TRBJ1-4, with a possible D match to TRBD1 (6 bases). This CDR3 has 15 residues. Trimming left V 7 bases short and J 8 bases short, with 20 bases between. Per the germline V gene, CDR1 is MRHNA and CDR2 is SNTAGT. The CDR3 spells CASKAQGNLNEKLFF. In nucleotides, the CDR3 is TGTGCCAGCAAGGCGCAGGGGAACTTAAACGAAAAACTGTTTTTT.